This T cell receptor (beta chain) originates from a study of cytomegalovirus exposure and HLA in healthy donors. The germline CDR1 and CDR2 sequences are WNHNN and SYGVQD (reference sequence). The CDR3 is 12 amino acids. V was pared by 8 bases and J by 3 bases, with 3 bases of the junction left unmatched. PCR involved 60 Vbeta and 13 Jbeta primers. Profiling relied on immunoSEQ multiplex PCR, and the TCRdb table lists in-frame clones only, not all of them. The sample holds over 150,000 clones, more than 60% seen once. The rearrangement joins TRBV10-1 to TRBJ2-5; 7 nucleotides match TRBD1. This clonotype was obtained from a male donor in good health and CMV-seronegative. Input material: PBMCs. CDR3 loop: CASGQVEETQYF. CDR3 bases: TGCGCCAGCGGACAGGTTGAAGAGACCCAGTACTTC.